What follows is one T cell receptor (beta chain) and its context. Its specificity is unknown. Those who donated were healthy bone marrow donors. V was clipped by 0 bases and J by 7 bases, with 12 bases between them. Germline V lookup: CDR1 GTSNPN, CDR2 SVGIG (reference sequence). CDR3 length: 13 amino acids. This sample is part of a study of cytomegalovirus exposure and HLA in healthy donors. Study observations and caveats: There were some 150 TCR beta chains listed as cytomegalovirus-associated.

PCR involved 60 Vbeta and 13 Jbeta primers. Some clones are missing from TCRdb's copy, which holds only in-frame ones; the method was immunoSEQ multiplex PCR. The listing contains under 65,000 clones. This chain links TRBV30 with TRBJ1-2; D ambiguous. Material: PBMCs. The TCR was taken from a woman aged 25 to 39 in good health and CMV-seropositive. CDR3: CAWSVLRGSGYTF. DNA for the CDR3: TGTGCCTGGAGTGTACTAAGAGGATCTGGCTACACCTTC. Drawing the rest from reference TRBV30 and TRBJ1-2, the complete variable domain is SQTIHQWPATLVQPVGSPLSLECTVEGTSNPNLYWYRQAAGRGLQLLFYSVGIGQISSEVPQNLSASRPQDRQFILSSKKLLLSDSGFYLCAWSVLRGSGYTFGSGTRLTVV.